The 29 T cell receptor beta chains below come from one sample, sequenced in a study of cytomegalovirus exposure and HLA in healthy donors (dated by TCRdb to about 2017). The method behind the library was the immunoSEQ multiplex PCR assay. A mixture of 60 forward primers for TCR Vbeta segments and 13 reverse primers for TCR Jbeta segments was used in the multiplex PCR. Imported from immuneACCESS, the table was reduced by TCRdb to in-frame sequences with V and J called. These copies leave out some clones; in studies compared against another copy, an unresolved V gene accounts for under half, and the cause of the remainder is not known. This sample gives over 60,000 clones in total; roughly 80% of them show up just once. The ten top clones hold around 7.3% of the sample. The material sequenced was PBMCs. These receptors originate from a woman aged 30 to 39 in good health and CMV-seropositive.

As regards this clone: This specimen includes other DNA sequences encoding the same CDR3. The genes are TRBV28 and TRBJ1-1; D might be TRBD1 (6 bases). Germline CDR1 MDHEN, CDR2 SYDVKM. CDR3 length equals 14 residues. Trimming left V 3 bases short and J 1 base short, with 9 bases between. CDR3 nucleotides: TGTGCCAGCAGTTTGGGGACAAAGAACACTGAAGCTTTCTTT. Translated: CASSLGTKNTEAFF.

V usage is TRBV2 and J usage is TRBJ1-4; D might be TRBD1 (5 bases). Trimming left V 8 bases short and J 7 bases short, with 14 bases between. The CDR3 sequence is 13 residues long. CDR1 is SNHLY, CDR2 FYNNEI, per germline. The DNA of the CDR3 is TGTGCCAGCCGCCTCGGGACTTCTGAAAAACTGTTTTTT. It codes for CASRLGTSEKLFF.

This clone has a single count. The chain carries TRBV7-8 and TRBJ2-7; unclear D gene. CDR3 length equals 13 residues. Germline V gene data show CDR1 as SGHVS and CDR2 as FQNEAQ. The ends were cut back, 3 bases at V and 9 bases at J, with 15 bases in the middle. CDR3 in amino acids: CASSFDLSPGQYF. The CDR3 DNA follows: TGTGCCAGCAGCTTCGACCTTAGCCCCGGGCAGTACTTC.

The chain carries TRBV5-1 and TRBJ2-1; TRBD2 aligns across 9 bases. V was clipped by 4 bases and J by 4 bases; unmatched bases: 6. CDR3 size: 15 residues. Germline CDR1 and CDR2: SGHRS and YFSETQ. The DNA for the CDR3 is TGCGCCAGCAGCCTGCAGCTAGCGGGATACAATGAGCAGTTCTTC. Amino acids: CASSLQLAGYNEQFF.

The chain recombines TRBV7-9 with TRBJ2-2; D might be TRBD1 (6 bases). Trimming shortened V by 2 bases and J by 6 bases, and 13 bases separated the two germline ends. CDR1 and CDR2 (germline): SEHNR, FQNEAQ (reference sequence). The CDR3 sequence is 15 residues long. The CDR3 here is CASSLPTGSPGELFF. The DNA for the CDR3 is TGTGCCAGCAGCTTACCTACAGGGTCCCCCGGGGAGCTGTTTTTT.

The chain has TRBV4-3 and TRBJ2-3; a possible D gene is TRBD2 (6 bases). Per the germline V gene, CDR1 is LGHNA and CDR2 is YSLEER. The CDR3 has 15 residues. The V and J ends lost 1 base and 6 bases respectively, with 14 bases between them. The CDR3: CASSQVGSLWDTQYF. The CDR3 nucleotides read TGCGCCAGCAGCCAAGTCGGGAGCCTATGGGATACGCAGTATTTT.

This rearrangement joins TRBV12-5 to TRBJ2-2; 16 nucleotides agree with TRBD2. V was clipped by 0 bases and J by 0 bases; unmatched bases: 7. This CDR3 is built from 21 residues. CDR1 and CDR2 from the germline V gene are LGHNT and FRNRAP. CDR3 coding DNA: TGTGCTAGTGGTTTGGTACCCGGGGGACTAGCGGGAGGGCCGAACACCGGGGAGCTGTTTTTT. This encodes CASGLVPGGLAGGPNTGELFF.

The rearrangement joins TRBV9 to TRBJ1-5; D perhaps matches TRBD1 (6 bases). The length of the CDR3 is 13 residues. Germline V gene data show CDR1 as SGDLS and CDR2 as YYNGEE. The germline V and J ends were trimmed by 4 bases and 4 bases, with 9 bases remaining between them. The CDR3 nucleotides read TGTGCCAGCAGCACAGGGATTAATCAGCCCCAGCATTTT. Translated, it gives CASSTGINQPQHF.

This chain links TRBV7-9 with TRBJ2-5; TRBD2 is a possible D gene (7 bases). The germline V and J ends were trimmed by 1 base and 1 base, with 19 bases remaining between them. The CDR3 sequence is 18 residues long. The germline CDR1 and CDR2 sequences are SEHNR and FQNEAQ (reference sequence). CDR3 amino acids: CASSLDFGGGPTQETQYF. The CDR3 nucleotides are TGTGCCAGCAGCTTAGACTTTGGGGGGGGCCCCACCCAAGAGACCCAGTACTTC.

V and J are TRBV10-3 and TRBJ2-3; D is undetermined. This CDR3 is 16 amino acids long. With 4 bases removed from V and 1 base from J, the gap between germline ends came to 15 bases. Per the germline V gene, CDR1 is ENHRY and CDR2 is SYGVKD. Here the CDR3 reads CAISAAGKSRTDTQYF. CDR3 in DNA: TGTGCCATCAGTGCAGCAGGAAAGAGCCGCACAGATACGCAGTATTTT.

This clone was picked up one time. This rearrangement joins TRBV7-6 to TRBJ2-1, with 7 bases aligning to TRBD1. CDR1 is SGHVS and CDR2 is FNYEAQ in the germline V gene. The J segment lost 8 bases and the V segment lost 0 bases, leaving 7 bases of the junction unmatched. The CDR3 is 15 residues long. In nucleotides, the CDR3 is TGTGCCAGCAGCTTAGCGCACGACAGGGTTCATGAGCAGTTCTTC. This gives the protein CASSLAHDRVHEQFF.

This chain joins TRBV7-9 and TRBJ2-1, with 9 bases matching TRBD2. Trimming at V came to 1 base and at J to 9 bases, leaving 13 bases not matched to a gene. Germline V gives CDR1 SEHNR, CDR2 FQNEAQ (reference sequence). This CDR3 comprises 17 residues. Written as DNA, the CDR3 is TGTGCCAGCAGCTTAGTCGCTAGCGGGATATTGGGGGGTGAGCAGTTCTTC. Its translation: CASSLVASGILGGEQFF.

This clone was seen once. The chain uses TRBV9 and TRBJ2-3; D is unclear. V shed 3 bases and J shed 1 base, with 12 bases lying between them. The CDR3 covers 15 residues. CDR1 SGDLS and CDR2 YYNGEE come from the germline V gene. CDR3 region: CASSARWSGTDTQYF. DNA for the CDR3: TGTGCCAGCAGCGCCCGGTGGAGCGGCACAGATACGCAGTATTTT.

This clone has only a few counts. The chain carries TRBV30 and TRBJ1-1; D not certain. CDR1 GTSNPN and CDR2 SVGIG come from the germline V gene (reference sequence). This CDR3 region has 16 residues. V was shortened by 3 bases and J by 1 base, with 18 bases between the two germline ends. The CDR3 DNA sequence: TGTGCCTGGAGCAACATGAGAGGAGTATCGAACACTGAAGCTTTCTTT. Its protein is CAWSNMRGVSNTEAFF.

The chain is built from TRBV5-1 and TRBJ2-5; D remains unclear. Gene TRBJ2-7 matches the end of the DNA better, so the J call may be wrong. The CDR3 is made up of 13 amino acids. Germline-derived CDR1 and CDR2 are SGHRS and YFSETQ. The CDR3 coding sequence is TGCGCCAGCAGCGAGGCCTTGGCCTACGAGCAGTACTTC. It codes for CASSEALAYEQYF.

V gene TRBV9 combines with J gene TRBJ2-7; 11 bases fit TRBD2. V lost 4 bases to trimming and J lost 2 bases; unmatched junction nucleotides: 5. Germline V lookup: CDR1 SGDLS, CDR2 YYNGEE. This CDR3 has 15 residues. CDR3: CASSPGLAETYEQYF. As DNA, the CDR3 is TGTGCCAGCAGCCCGGGACTAGCGGAGACCTACGAGCAGTACTTC.

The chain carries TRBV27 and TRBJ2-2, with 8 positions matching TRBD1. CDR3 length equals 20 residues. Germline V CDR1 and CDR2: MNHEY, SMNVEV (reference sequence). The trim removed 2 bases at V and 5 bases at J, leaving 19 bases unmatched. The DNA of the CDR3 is TGTGCCAGCAGTTTAAGGTCGAGGACAGGGTCGGTAGCGAGTACCGGGGAGCTGTTTTTT. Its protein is CASSLRSRTGSVASTGELFF.

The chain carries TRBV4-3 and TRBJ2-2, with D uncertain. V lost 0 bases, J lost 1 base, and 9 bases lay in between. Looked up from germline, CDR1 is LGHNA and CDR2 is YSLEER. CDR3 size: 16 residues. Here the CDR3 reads CASSQDATRNTGELFF. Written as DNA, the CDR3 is TGCGCCAGCAGCCAAGATGCCACAAGGAACACCGGGGAGCTGTTTTTT.

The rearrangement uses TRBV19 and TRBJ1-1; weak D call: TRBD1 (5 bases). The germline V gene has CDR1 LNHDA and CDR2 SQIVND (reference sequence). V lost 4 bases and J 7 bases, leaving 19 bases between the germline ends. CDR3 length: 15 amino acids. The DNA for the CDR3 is TGTGCCAGTAGTAGGGGGGTTCCACGGGGGTGTGAAGCTTTCTTT. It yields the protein CASSRGVPRGCEAFF.

CDR3 DNA sequence: TGTGCCTGGAAGAAGGGACTAGCGGGAGGGCCTAAAAACTTCGACGAGCAGTACTTC. Amino acids: CAWKKGLAGGPKNFDEQYF. The chain recombines TRBV30 with TRBJ2-7; TRBD2 matches 16 bases. V shed 4 bases and J 5 bases; nucleotides not matched to a gene: 17. This CDR3 has 19 amino acids. Germline V gene sequence: CDR1 GTSNPN, CDR2 SVGIG (reference sequence).

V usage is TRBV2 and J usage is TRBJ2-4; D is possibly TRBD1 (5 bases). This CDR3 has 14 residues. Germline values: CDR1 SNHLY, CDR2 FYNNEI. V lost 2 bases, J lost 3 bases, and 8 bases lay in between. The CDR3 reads CASSESRGKNIQYF. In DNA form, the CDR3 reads TGTGCCAGCAGTGAAAGTAGGGGCAAAAACATTCAGTACTTC.

The CDR3 region is CASSLRADLLNTEAFF. CDR3 in DNA: TGTGCCAGCAGTTTGAGGGCAGACTTACTGAACACTGAAGCTTTCTTT. The chain links TRBV27 to TRBJ1-1; D gene uncertain. Trimming removed 3 bases at V and 0 bases at J, with 14 bases between. Germline loops: CDR1 MNHEY, CDR2 SMNVEV (reference sequence). This CDR3 is built from 16 residues.

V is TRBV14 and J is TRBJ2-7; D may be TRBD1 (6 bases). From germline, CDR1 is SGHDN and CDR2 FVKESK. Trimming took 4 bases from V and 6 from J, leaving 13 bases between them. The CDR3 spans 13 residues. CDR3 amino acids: CASSRYTGSEQYF. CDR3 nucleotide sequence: TGTGCCAGCAGCCGCTATACAGGGTCCGAGCAGTACTTC.

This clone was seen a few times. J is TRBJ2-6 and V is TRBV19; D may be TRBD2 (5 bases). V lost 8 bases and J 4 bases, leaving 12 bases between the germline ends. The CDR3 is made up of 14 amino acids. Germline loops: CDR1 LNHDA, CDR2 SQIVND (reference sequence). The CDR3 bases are TGTGCCAGTGGCCTACGGGAAGGGGCCAACGTCCTGACTTTC. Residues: CASGLREGANVLTF.

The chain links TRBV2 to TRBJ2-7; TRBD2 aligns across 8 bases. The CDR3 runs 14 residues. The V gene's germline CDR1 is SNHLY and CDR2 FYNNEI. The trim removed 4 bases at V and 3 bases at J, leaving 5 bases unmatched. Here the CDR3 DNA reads TGTGCCAGCAGTGTGATAGCGGGACTCTACGAGCAGTACTTC. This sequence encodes CASSVIAGLYEQYF.

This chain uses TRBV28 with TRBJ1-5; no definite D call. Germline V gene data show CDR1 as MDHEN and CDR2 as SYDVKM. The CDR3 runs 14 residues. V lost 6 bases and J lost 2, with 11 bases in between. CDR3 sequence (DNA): TGTGCCAGCAGGCATGACCAGGGCAATCAGCCCCAGCATTTT. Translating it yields CASRHDQGNQPQHF.

For the CDR3, the DNA is TGTGCCAGCAGTGAAGGGGGGGGTACTGAAGCTTTCTTT. This gives the protein CASSEGGGTEAFF. The gene calls are TRBV2 and TRBJ1-1; the D gene is possibly TRBD1 (5 bases). CDR3 size: 13 residues. From germline, CDR1 is SNHLY and CDR2 FYNNEI. Trimming left V 1 base short and J 5 bases short, with 8 bases between.

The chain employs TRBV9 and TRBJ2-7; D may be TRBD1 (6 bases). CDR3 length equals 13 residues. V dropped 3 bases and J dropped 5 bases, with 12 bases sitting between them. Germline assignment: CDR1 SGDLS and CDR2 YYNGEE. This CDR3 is CASSGQATHEQYF. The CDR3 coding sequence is TGTGCCAGCAGCGGACAGGCCACCCACGAGCAGTACTTC.

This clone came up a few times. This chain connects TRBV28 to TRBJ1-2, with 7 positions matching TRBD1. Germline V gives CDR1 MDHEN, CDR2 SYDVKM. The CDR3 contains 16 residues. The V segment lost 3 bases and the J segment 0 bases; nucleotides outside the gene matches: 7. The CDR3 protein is CASSLTGRNTNYGYTF. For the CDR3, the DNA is TGTGCCAGCAGTTTGACAGGGCGTAATACTAACTATGGCTACACCTTC.